This TCR beta chain came from a study of Graves' ophthalmopathy and Graves' hyperthyroidism. General study findings and limits: The model reached roughly 70% sensitivity and about 72% specificity for predicting ophthalmopathy progression.

This clonotype was counted once. Its target is unknown. Excluded: other autoimmune disease, uncontrolled infection, pregnancy or lactation. Orbital computed tomography and thyroid ultrasound, along with TRAb, serum thyroxine and clinical symptoms, underpinned diagnosis. The study amplified TCR beta CDR3 regions using RNA transcripts. An initial RT-PCR round employing HTBI primers preceded a second-round multiplex PCR. TCRdb fed the multiplex PCR reads into MiXCR, producing one record per CDR3 protein. The table records 220,000 or so distinct CDR3 sequences, about 22% of them present only once. The CDR3 has 13 residues. The germline CDR1 and CDR2 sequences are MNHNS and SASEGT. The germline V and J ends were trimmed by 8 bases and 6 bases, with 13 bases remaining between them.

What was sequenced was peripheral blood. This clonotype originated in a woman in her forties or fifties with Graves' ophthalmopathy. The V and J genes are TRBV6-1 and TRBJ2-2; no reliable D call. CDR3 DNA sequence: TGTGCCAGCTCCTTAGTGGGTCCCGGGGAGCTGTTTTTT. Translated: CASSLVGPGELFF.